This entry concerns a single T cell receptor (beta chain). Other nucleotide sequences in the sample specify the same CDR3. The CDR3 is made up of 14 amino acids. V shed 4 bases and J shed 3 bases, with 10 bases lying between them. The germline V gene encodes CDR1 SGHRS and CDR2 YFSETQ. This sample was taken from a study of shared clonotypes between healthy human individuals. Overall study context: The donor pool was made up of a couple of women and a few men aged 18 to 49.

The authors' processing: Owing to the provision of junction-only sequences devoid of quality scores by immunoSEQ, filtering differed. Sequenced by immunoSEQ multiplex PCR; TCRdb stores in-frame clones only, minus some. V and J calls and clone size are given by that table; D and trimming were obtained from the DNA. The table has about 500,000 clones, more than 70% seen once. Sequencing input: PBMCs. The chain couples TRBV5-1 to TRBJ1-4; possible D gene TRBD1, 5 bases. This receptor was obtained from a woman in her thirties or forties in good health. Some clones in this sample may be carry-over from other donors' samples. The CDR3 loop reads CASSLGASNEKLFF. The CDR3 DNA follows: TGCGCCAGCAGCCTCGGGGCATCTAATGAAAAACTGTTTTTT.